This TCR beta chain was recovered during a study of beta chain features in type 1 diabetes. Findings and caveats of the study: TCRB CDR3s from Type 1 diabetes patients were moderately but significantly shorter in all four CD4+ subsets.

The whole isolated RNA underwent reverse transcription, so sequencing captured expressed TCRB transcripts. Assay: immunoSEQ multiplex PCR; the TCRdb copy retains only in-frame clones and omits some. There are about 740,000 clones in the sample; around an eighth occur only once, and less than 0.025% lies in the top ten. Comments on this clone: Antigen: not known.

The CDR3 is 14 residues long. The germline gives CDR1 SGHRS, CDR2 YFSETQ. V dropped 3 bases and J dropped 3 bases, with 12 bases sitting between them. V and J are TRBV5-1 and TRBJ1-2; D gene unclear. The material sequenced was naive CD4+ T cells from blood. This TCR came from a man aged 18 to 29 with type 1 diabetes. The CDR3 nucleotides are TGCGCCAGCAGCTGGGCGACCGAGGACTATGGCTACACCTTC. Amino acid sequence: CASSWATEDYGYTF.